The entry that follows covers one T cell receptor (beta chain) sequence. As yet, its antigen is unknown. This specimen belongs to a study of blood T cells in healthy people across ages. Study-level results: In older individuals, TCR beta diversity per million T cells was lower, falling roughly linearly with age. What prevented conclusive comparison of naive and antigen-experienced cells was that PBMCs were unsorted.

Next came a second PCR, run for roughly 6 to 11 cycles, which used a sample-barcoded 5' primer along with a J-beta primer mix. MiXCR, applied by TCRdb to the 5' RACE reads, yields one record per CDR3 protein. The sample has roughly 730,000 distinct CDR3 sequences, roughly 50% seen once. The TCR was taken from a middle-aged man in good health. Input material: blood.

CDR3 coding DNA: TGTGCCAGCAGCTCAAACCAGGACAGGGGGCGAGTTACCAATGAAAAACTGTTTTTT. This translates into CASSSNQDRGRVTNEKLFF. This sequence joins TRBV11-2 and TRBJ1-4; 11 nucleotides match TRBD1. Germline trimming cut 4 bases from V and 5 bases from J; bases unmatched to any gene: 15. Germline V gene data show CDR1 as SGHAT and CDR2 as FQNNGV. The CDR3 totals 19 residues.